A single sample is the source of the 18 T cell receptor beta chains below, sequenced in a study of tissue T cells after allogeneic stem cell transplantation. The time point was: mouse harvest day 14 after allogeneic transplant. Each mouse received 10^7 T-cell-depleted marrow cells plus 10^6 splenic CD5+ T cells by tail vein. Using immunoSEQ multiplex PCR, the repertoire was profiled, and TCRdb retains in-frame clones only, with some absent. The table shows about 8,800 clones, with 36% occurring only once. Sequencing was performed on skin. The receptors were gathered from a female BALB/c mouse given C57BL/6 T cells with graft-versus-host disease after an allogeneic hematopoietic cell transplant.

This clone was found a few times. The genes are named according to mouse. CDR3 DNA (partial): TGTGCCAGCAGTCTCACAGGGTTTTCCAACGAAAGATTATTT. Amino acids: CASSLTGFSNERLF. The complete CDR3 reads CASSLTGFSNERLFF. The rearrangement uses TRBV26 and TRBJ1-4, with D maybe TRBD1 (6 bases). The CDR3 end falls 1 residue outside the read, so it is completed with the germline J gene. The CDR3 contains 15 residues. Trimming stripped 3 bases from V and 0 bases from J, with 8 bases between. Germline values: CDR1 KGHPV, CDR2 FQNQEV (reference sequence).

This clone has more than one count but fewer than ten. Genes and germline come from the mouse. The read gets to within 1 residue of the CDR3 end, and the germline J gene fills in the rest. The chain couples TRBV13-2 to TRBJ2-5; TRBD1 matches at 9 bases. V gave up 5 bases and J gave up 4 bases; unmatched junction bases: 2. This CDR3 region has 13 residues. Germline CDR1 and CDR2: NNHNN and SYGAGS (reference sequence). Incomplete CDR3 DNA: TGTGCCAGCGGGGGACAGGGAGAAGACACCCAGTAC. Protein product: CASGGQGEDTQY. The complete CDR3 reads CASGGQGEDTQYF.

Concerning this clone: Gene names are mouse gene names. The read finishes 1 residue shy of the CDR3 end, and the germline J gene is used to complete it. The gene calls are TRBV16 and TRBJ2-7; 10 bases map to TRBD2. The V and J ends lost 3 bases and 7 bases, in that order; junction bases with no gene match: 3. The CDR3 totals 13 residues. Germline values: CDR1 SGHSA, CDR2 FRNQAP. The sequenced part of the CDR3 DNA is TGTGCAAGCAGCTTCTGGGGGGGCGGAGAACAGTAC. Translated: CASSFWGGGEQY. The entire CDR3 protein is CASSFWGGGEQYF. Full variable domain (remainder filled in from reference TRBV16 and TRBJ2-7): NAGVIQTPRHKVTGKGQEATLWCEPISGHSAVFWYRQTIVQGLEFLTYFRNQAPIDDSGMPKERFSAQMPNQSHSTLKIQSTQPQDSAVYLCASSFWGGGEQYFGPGTRLTVL.

This clone was seen more than once but under ten times. The gene names here belong to mouse. The CDR3 end falls 1 residue outside the read, so it is completed with the germline J gene. J is TRBJ1-3 and V is TRBV26, with D hard to call. The ends were cut back, 3 bases at V and 0 bases at J, with 6 bases in the middle. Germline values: CDR1 KGHPV, CDR2 FQNQEV (reference sequence). The CDR3 totals 14 residues. The part of the CDR3 DNA that was read is TGTGCCAGCAGTCTCCGCAGTTCTGGAAATACGCTCTAT. Encoded protein: CASSLRSSGNTLY. The whole CDR3 region reads CASSLRSSGNTLYF.

Note on this clone: Gene names are mouse gene names. The read ends 1 residue shy of where the CDR3 ends; the end is completed using the germline J gene. The J gene is TRBJ1-2, the V gene TRBV2, with D uncertain. The germline V and J ends were trimmed by 0 bases and 3 bases, with 8 bases remaining between them. Germline values: CDR1 LGHNA, CDR2 YSYQKL. CDR3 size: 14 residues. Partial CDR3 DNA: TGTGCCAGCAGCCAAGATTCCCGATACTCCGACTACACC. Its protein is CASSQDSRYSDYT. The whole CDR3 sequence is CASSQDSRYSDYTF.

This clone showed up just a few times. Gene and germline names: mouse. The CDR3 goes on 1 residue after the read ends, and that part is filled in from the germline J gene. The chain is built from TRBV26 and TRBJ2-7; 8 nucleotides match TRBD1. Per germline, CDR1 KGHPV and CDR2 FQNQEV (reference sequence). After removal of 2 bases from V and 2 bases from J, the junction contained 2 bases not matched to a gene. The CDR3 is 14 amino acids. CDR3 residues: CASSLETGAYEQYF. The DNA read from the CDR3 is TGTGCCAGCAGTCTGGAGACAGGGGCCTATGAACAGTAC.

This clone appeared once. Gene names are mouse gene names. Read coverage stops 1 residue before the CDR3 terminus; the germline J gene supplies the remainder. The chain employs TRBV1 and TRBJ2-4; the D is unclear. CDR3 length: 14 residues. V lost 0 bases, J lost 2 bases, and 6 bases lay in between. Per the germline V gene, CDR1 is NSQYPW and CDR2 is LRSPGD (reference sequence). CDR3 sequence reads: CTCSADGFQNTLYF. CDR3 DNA, as far as it was read: TGCACCTGCAGTGCAGATGGGTTTCAAAACACCTTGTAC.

This clone came up a few times. The germline and genes are mouse ones. The read falls 1 residue short of the CDR3 end, and the missing part is taken from the germline J gene. The chain combines TRBV13-3 with TRBJ2-7; D remains unclear. This CDR3 contains 12 residues. Trimming removed 2 bases at V and 0 bases at J, with 3 bases between. CDR1 is NNHDY, CDR2 SYVADS, per germline. The CDR3 loop reads CASSDNSYEQYF. The sequenced part of the CDR3 DNA is TGTGCCAGCAGTGACAACTCCTATGAACAGTAC.

Of note for this clone: Gene and germline names: mouse. The CDR3 extends 1 residue past the end of the read, so its final part is completed from the germline J gene. V and J are TRBV26 and TRBJ2-1, with 8 bases identical to TRBD2. CDR1 KGHPV and CDR2 FQNQEV come from the germline V gene (reference sequence). After removal of 4 bases from V and 2 bases from J, the junction contained 4 bases not matched to a gene. The CDR3 loop spans 15 amino acids. The CDR3 spells CASSPWGEDYAEQFF. CDR3 DNA, as far as it was read: TGTGCCAGCAGTCCCTGGGGGGAAGACTATGCTGAGCAGTTC. Together with reference TRBV26 and TRBJ2-1, the CDR3 gives the full variable domain: NSKVIQTPRYLVKGQGQKAKMRCIPEKGHPVVFWYQQNKNNEFKFLINFQNQEVLQQIDMTEKRFSAECPSNSPCSLEIQSSEAGDSALYLCASSPWGEDYAEQFFGPGTRLTVL.

The sample holds a few counts of this clone. Mouse gene names and germline throughout. The observed sequence ends 1 residue before the CDR3 terminus, with the missing tail filled in from the germline J gene. This specimen includes other DNA sequences encoding the same CDR3. The gene calls are TRBV26 and TRBJ1-5; D is possibly TRBD1 (6 bases). V was pared by 4 bases and J by 4 bases, with 8 bases between. Germline V gene lookup returns CDR1 KGHPV and CDR2 FQNQEV (reference sequence). CDR3 length equals 13 residues. The CDR3 sequence: CASSPGQNQAPLF. The part of the CDR3 DNA that was read is TGTGCCAGCAGTCCGGGACAAAACCAGGCTCCGCTT.

This clone is deemed medium-sized. Gene names refer to mouse genes. Coverage ceases 1 residue before the CDR3 finishes, and the germline J gene fills in the end. The rearrangement links TRBV12-1 to TRBJ2-4; D is possibly TRBD2 (8 bases). Germline CDR1 and CDR2: SGHSN and HYEKVE. The CDR3 is made up of 15 amino acids. The V and J ends lost 0 bases and 8 bases respectively, with 17 bases between them. The part of the CDR3 DNA that was read is TGTGCCAGCTCTCTCGTCAGGGGGGGCGGGGGCACCTTGTAC. It yields the protein CASSLVRGGGGTLY. The CDR3 in its entirety is CASSLVRGGGGTLYF.

Details on this clone: Each gene name is a mouse one. The read is 1 residue too short to cover the CDR3 end, so that end is filled in from the germline J gene. The V and J genes are TRBV19 and TRBJ2-7; 8 positions match TRBD2. The CDR3 length is 13 residues. CDR1 is FNHDT, CDR2 SITEND, per germline (reference sequence). V lost 6 bases to trimming and J lost 5 bases; unmatched junction nucleotides: 7. The sequenced part of the CDR3 DNA is TGTGCCAGCACACAGCTGGGGGGCGATGAACAGTAC. This encodes CASTQLGGDEQY. In full, the CDR3 is CASTQLGGDEQYF.

This clone was seen a few times. Gene labels here are mouse ones. The read is 1 residue too short to cover the CDR3 end, so that end is filled in from the germline J gene. This chain uses TRBV26 with TRBJ1-5; 12 bases align to TRBD1. The CDR3 length is 15 residues. Germline CDR1 reads KGHPV; CDR2 reads FQNQEV (reference sequence). Germline trimming cut 5 bases from V and 9 bases from J; bases unmatched to any gene: 8. CDR3 bases read: TGTGCCAGCAGTGCACCGGGACAGGGGGCGCGGGCTCCGCTT. This codes for CASSAPGQGARAPL. The full-length CDR3 reads as CASSAPGQGARAPLF. The full variable domain, rest sourced from reference TRBV26 and TRBJ1-5, is NSKVIQTPRYLVKGQGQKAKMRCIPEKGHPVVFWYQQNKNNEFKFLINFQNQEVLQQIDMTEKRFSAECPSNSPCSLEIQSSEAGDSALYLCASSAPGQGARAPLFGEGTRLSVL.

This clone was observed a few times. Gene names and germline match the mouse. Sequencing ends 1 residue short of the CDR3 end; the germline J gene provides the rest. The genes are TRBV19 and TRBJ2-7; D possibly corresponds to TRBD1 (6 bases). The V and J ends lost 6 bases and 8 bases respectively, with 12 bases between them. Germline V CDR1 and CDR2: FNHDT, SITEND (reference sequence). The CDR3 spans 11 residues. CDR3 bases read: TGTGCCAGCAAACGGGACAAAAAACAGTAC. It codes for CASKRDKKQY. The CDR3 reads in full as CASKRDKKQYF.

A few counts support this clone. Germline and genes: mouse. The sequenced fragment ends 1 residue before the CDR3 boundary, so the rest is inferred from the germline J gene. Other DNA variants within this sample encode the same CDR3. The chain links TRBV26 to TRBJ2-2; D not certain. The germline V gene has CDR1 KGHPV and CDR2 FQNQEV (reference sequence). CDR3 length equals 13 residues. The germline V and J ends were trimmed by 4 bases and 1 base, with 4 bases remaining between them. The CDR3 DNA, read in part, is TGTGCCAGCAGTCGGGGAAACACCGGGCAGCTCTAC. This sequence encodes CASSRGNTGQLY. The whole CDR3 is CASSRGNTGQLYF.

Remarks on this clone: Gene labels here are mouse ones. The CDR3 is cut off 1 residue early in the read; its end comes from the germline J gene. V is TRBV26 and J is TRBJ2-5, with 9 bases fitting TRBD1. The CDR3 spans 15 residues. V was clipped by 4 bases and J by 5 bases; unmatched bases: 7. Germline V CDR1 and CDR2: KGHPV, FQNQEV (reference sequence). The CDR3 bases that were read are TGTGCCAGCAGTCCCCCCGGGACAGGGTTAGACACCCAGTAC. This gives the protein CASSPPGTGLDTQY. The CDR3 in its entirety is CASSPPGTGLDTQYF.

This clone is medium-sized within its sample. Gene names follow the mouse nomenclature. Read sequence stops 1 residue before the CDR3 end, and the germline J gene provides the missing end. The rearrangement uses TRBV3 and TRBJ2-2; 12 nucleotides agree with TRBD2. With 5 bases clipped from V and 4 bases from J, the junction kept 5 bases outside the gene matches. The CDR3 totals 16 residues. Looked up from germline, CDR1 is SNHLY and CDR2 is FYNGKV (reference sequence). CDR3 sequence reads: CASSRLGGRATGQLYF. CDR3 bases read: TGTGCCAGCAGCCGACTGGGGGGGCGCGCCACCGGGCAGCTCTAC.

Points on this clone: The genes and germline here are from mouse. Sequencing ends 1 residue short of the CDR3 end; the germline J gene provides the rest. V usage is TRBV23 and J usage is TRBJ2-3; whether TRBD1, the table's D call, matches the DNA was not checked. CDR3 length equals 14 residues. The germline V gene has CDR1 KGHTA and CDR2 FQNQQP. The covered CDR3 bases are TGCTCCAGCAGTCAGGGACATAGTGCAGAAACGCTGTAT. Amino acids: CSSSQGHSAETLY. The CDR3 in its entirety is CSSSQGHSAETLYF. Supplemented by reference TRBV23 and TRBJ2-3, the full variable domain reads DAAVTQKPRYLIKMKGQEAEMKCIPEKGHTAVFWYQQKQSKELKFLIYFQNQQPLDQIDMVKERFSAVCPSSSLCSLGIRTCEAEDSALYLCSSSQGHSAETLYFGSGTRLTVL.